Shown below are 5 T cell receptor beta chains from a single sample sequenced in a study of cytomegalovirus exposure and HLA in healthy donors. Researchers ran the PCR with 60 Vbeta and 13 Jbeta primers. Here immunoSEQ multiplex PCR was the method, and the copy in TCRdb shows in-frame clones only, minus some. This sample carries more than 80,000 clones, around four fifths of them seen once, and the ten largest clones take over 4%. The specimen was PBMCs. Receptor source: a woman aged 40-49 years in good health and CMV-seropositive.

Turning to this clone: Relative to the germline gene, one junction end is altered; a read error may explain this. This chain connects TRBV10-2 to TRBJ2-7, with 10 bases matching TRBD2. CDR3 size: 15 residues. Germline CDR1 reads WSHSY; CDR2 reads SAAADI. CDR3 loop: CATSTGTSDSYEQYF. In DNA form, the CDR3 reads TGCGCCACCAGTACCGGGACTAGCGACTCCTACGAGCAGTACTTC.

As to this clone: The identical CDR3 is also encoded by other nucleotide sequences in the sample. The chain recombines TRBV9 with TRBJ1-6; 10 bases map to TRBD1. The V gene's germline CDR1 is SGDLS and CDR2 YYNGEE. V shed 2 bases, J shed 7 bases, and the junction held 3 bases outside the gene matches. The CDR3 length is 15 residues. CDR3 in amino acids: CASSVGTGDNSPLHF. CDR3 in DNA: TGTGCCAGCAGCGTGGGGACAGGGGACAATTCACCCCTCCACTTT.

On this clone: A read error may produce the germline difference seen at one junction end. The chain combines TRBV5-1 with TRBJ2-1; 14 bases map to TRBD2. CDR1 and CDR2 (germline): SGHRS, YFSETQ. CDR3 size: 18 residues. This CDR3 reads CASSTPTGLAGVYNEQLF. CDR3 sequence (DNA): TGCGCCAGCAGCACACCCACGGGACTAGCGGGAGTATACAATGAGCAGCTCTTC.

The CDR3 here is CSAMGLHEQYF. CDR3 DNA: TGCAGTGCCATGGGACTACACGAGCAGTACTTC. This chain joins TRBV20-1 and TRBJ2-7; 7 bases align to TRBD2. The CDR3 extends over 11 amino acids. Germline CDR1 and CDR2: DFQATT and SNEGSKA (reference sequence). The V segment lost 6 bases and the J segment 5 bases; nucleotides outside the gene matches: 4.

This chain joins TRBV6-6 and TRBJ1-2, with no clear D. In germline, CDR1 is MNHNY, CDR2 SVGAGI (reference sequence). The V end lost 0 bases, the J end lost 8 bases, and 16 bases lay between the germline ends. This CDR3 is built from 15 residues. The CDR3: CASSYSQVSLGGYTF. CDR3 nucleotides: TGTGCCAGCAGTTACTCTCAGGTCTCCTTAGGCGGCTACACCTTC.